The 28 T cell receptor beta chains presented below share a single source sample, sequenced in a study of CD8+ T cells in alopecia areata. RNA, once extracted, was reverse transcribed into cDNA for use as the sequencing template. Sequenced by immunoSEQ multiplex PCR; TCRdb stores in-frame clones only, minus some. The sample has 190,000 or so clones; roughly 64% are singletons. The sample's treatment: oral pan-JAK inhibitor, 5-10 mg twice daily. This specimen was CD8+ T cells sorted from blood, taken at week 24, from a patient treated with tofacitinib. Receptors originate from a human donor with alopecia areata.

The chain joins TRBV9 to TRBJ2-1, with D hard to call. CDR3 length: 8 amino acids. V lost 9 bases, J lost 6 bases, and 1 base lay in between. The germline gives CDR1 SGDLS, CDR2 YYNGEE. The CDR3 bases are TGTGCCACCAATGAGCAGTTCTTC. Residues: CATNEQFF. Filled out from reference TRBV9 and TRBJ2-1, the complete variable domain reads DSGVTQTPKHLITATGQRVTLRCSPRSGDLSVYWYQQSLDQGLQFLIQYYNGEERAKGNILERFSAQQFPDLHSELNLSSLELGDSALYFCATNEQFFGPGTRLTVL.

This clone was detected only a few times. The V gene is TRBV4-1, the J gene TRBJ2-3; D is possibly TRBD2 (5 bases). The V gene lost 0 bases and the J gene lost 6 bases, with 10 bases spanning the gap. This CDR3 is 14 amino acids long. CDR1 and CDR2 from the germline V gene are MGHRA and YSYEKL. The CDR3 is CASSQDNGVDTQYF. The CDR3 nucleotides read TGCGCCAGCAGCCAAGATAACGGGGTCGATACGCAGTATTTT.

The rearrangement joins TRBV7-9 to TRBJ2-3; D gene uncertain. The CDR3 contains 16 residues. V lost 6 bases to trimming and J lost 4 bases, with 20 bases between them. Germline-derived CDR1 and CDR2 are SEHNR and FQNEAQ (reference sequence). The chain's CDR3 is CASSPPYSGPPDTQYF. The CDR3 nucleotides read TGTGCCAGCAGTCCACCCTATTCTGGCCCCCCAGATACGCAGTATTTT. Drawing the rest from reference TRBV7-9 and TRBJ2-3, the complete variable domain is DTGVSQNPRHKITKRGQNVTFRCDPISEHNRLYWYRQTLGQGPEFLTYFQNEAQLEKSRLLSDRFSAERPKGSFSTLEIQRTEQGDSAMYLCASSPPYSGPPDTQYFGPGTRLTVL.

The V and J genes are TRBV9 and TRBJ1-1, with a tentative D call TRBD1 (6 bases). This CDR3 contains 14 residues. V lost 2 bases, J lost 1 base, and 9 bases lay in between. Germline V lookup: CDR1 SGDLS, CDR2 YYNGEE. CDR3 DNA sequence: TGTGCCAGCAGCGTTGGACAGCCGAACACTGAAGCTTTCTTT. Translation gives CASSVGQPNTEAFF. Together with reference TRBV9 and TRBJ1-1, the CDR3 gives the full variable domain: DSGVTQTPKHLITATGQRVTLRCSPRSGDLSVYWYQQSLDQGLQFLIQYYNGEERAKGNILERFSAQQFPDLHSELNLSSLELGDSALYFCASSVGQPNTEAFFGQGTRLTVV.

This clone was detected only a few times. V and J are TRBV7-9 and TRBJ1-1, with D uncertain. This CDR3 is 15 amino acids long. CDR1 is SEHNR and CDR2 is FQNEAQ in the germline V gene (reference sequence). The ends were cut back, 7 bases at V and 1 base at J, with 16 bases in the middle. CDR3 in DNA: TGTGCCAGCACCTCATTGCTCCGAGCGAACACTGAAGCTTTCTTT. Translation gives CASTSLLRANTEAFF. The full variable domain, with the rest looked up from reference TRBV7-9 and TRBJ1-1, is DTGVSQNPRHKITKRGQNVTFRCDPISEHNRLYWYRQTLGQGPEFLTYFQNEAQLEKSRLLSDRFSAERPKGSFSTLEIQRTEQGDSAMYLCASTSLLRANTEAFFGQGTRLTVV.

This clone appeared a few times. The chain recombines TRBV5-1 with TRBJ2-7; D may be TRBD1 (6 bases). V was pared by 4 bases and J by 6 bases, with 14 bases between. CDR3 size: 13 residues. CDR1 is SGHRS, CDR2 YFSETQ, per germline. CDR3 in DNA: TGCGCCAGCAGCCAAACAGGGTTTCGCGAGCAGTACTTC. Amino acid sequence: CASSQTGFREQYF.

Here the CDR3 reads CASSLAGSTQETQYF. DNA of the CDR3: TGCGCCAGCAGCTTGGCCGGTAGCACCCAAGAGACCCAGTACTTC. The J gene is TRBJ2-5, the V gene TRBV5-1; no clear D gene. The germline V gene has CDR1 SGHRS and CDR2 YFSETQ. This CDR3 has 15 residues. V lost 0 bases to trimming and J lost 1 base, with 10 bases between them. Variable domain in full (rest from reference TRBV5-1 and TRBJ2-5): KAGVTQTPRYLIKTRGQQVTLSCSPISGHRSVSWYQQTPGQGLQFLFEYFSETQRNKGNFPGRFSGRQFSNSRSEMNVSTLELGDSALYLCASSLAGSTQETQYFGPGTRLLVL.

Turning to this clone: At one of its ends the junction is not consistent with the germline gene, which may arise from a read error. The rearrangement links TRBV5-8 to TRBJ2-5; 9 nucleotides match TRBD2. The CDR3 has 16 residues. Germline CDR1 reads SGHTS; CDR2 reads YDEGEE. CDR3 in amino acids: CASSLWSSGAQGTQYF. The CDR3, as DNA: TGTGCCAGCAGCTTGTGGTCTAGCGGGGCTCAAGGGACCCAGTACTTC.

The CDR3 is CASSGGEQFF. DNA of the CDR3: TGTGCCAGCAGTGGTGGTGAGCAGTTCTTC. The chain links TRBV25-1 to TRBJ2-1, with no clear D. Germline V gene lookup returns CDR1 MGHDK and CDR2 SYGVNS. The CDR3 spans 10 residues. Trimming took off 4 bases at V and 9 bases at J, with 4 bases between the two ends.

V is TRBV15 and J is TRBJ2-1; 10 bases map to TRBD1. The CDR3 is made up of 17 amino acids. Per germline, CDR1 LNHNV and CDR2 YYDKDF (reference sequence). With 3 bases clipped from V and 3 bases from J, the junction kept 8 bases outside the gene matches. The CDR3 reads CATSSTTGQGNYNEQFF. Here the CDR3 DNA reads TGTGCCACCAGCAGCACAACGGGACAGGGGAACTACAATGAGCAGTTCTTC.

The rearrangement links TRBV27 to TRBJ2-1, with D possibly TRBD1 on 6 matching bases. Trimming removed 5 bases at V and 9 bases at J, with 14 bases between. The CDR3 contains 13 residues. CDR1 and CDR2 (germline): MNHEY, SMNVEV (reference sequence). The CDR3 here is CASSLQGGLEQFF. CDR3 sequence (DNA): TGTGCCAGCAGTCTACAGGGTGGGCTTGAGCAGTTCTTC.

The V and J genes are TRBV2 and TRBJ2-7; D is uncertain. Looked up from germline, CDR1 is SNHLY and CDR2 is FYNNEI. V was pared by 6 bases and J by 0 bases, with 12 bases between. This CDR3 comprises 14 residues. In DNA, the CDR3 is TGTGCCAGCAGAGGACGGCAGATCTCCTACGAGCAGTACTTC. Translating it yields CASRGRQISYEQYF. The whole variable domain, remainder taken from reference TRBV2 and TRBJ2-7, is EPEVTQTPSHQVTQMGQEVILRCVPISNHLYFYWYRQILGQKVEFLVSFYNNEISEKSEIFDDQFSVERPDGSNFTLKIRSTKLEDSAMYFCASRGRQISYEQYFGPGTRLTVT.

Only a few counts were recorded for this clone. V and J are TRBV19 and TRBJ1-3, with no clear D. Trimming cost V 6 bases and J 0 bases, with 9 bases left between them. Per germline, CDR1 LNHDA and CDR2 SQIVND (reference sequence). The CDR3 spans 14 residues. The CDR3 reads CASSGRSSGNTIYF. The CDR3, as DNA: TGTGCCAGTAGCGGACGGAGCTCTGGAAACACCATATATTTT.

This chain connects TRBV6-5 to TRBJ2-7; either TRBD1 or TRBD2 may supply D (5 bases each). The V gene's germline CDR1 is MNHEY and CDR2 SVGAGI. The CDR3 is made up of 12 amino acids. The V gene lost 8 bases and the J gene lost 3 bases, with 11 bases spanning the gap. CDR3 coding DNA: TGTGCCAGCGAGGGGTCCGGCTACGAGCAGTACTTC. Protein sequence: CASEGSGYEQYF.

The rearrangement uses TRBV10-3 and TRBJ1-5; D is perhaps TRBD1 (5 bases). CDR1 and CDR2 (germline): ENHRY, SYGVKD. This CDR3 region has 16 residues. The V end was cut by 0 bases, the J end by 3 bases, with 12 bases between. The CDR3 here is CAISESGREINQPQHF. The CDR3 coding sequence is TGTGCCATCAGTGAGTCTGGCAGGGAAATCAATCAGCCCCAGCATTTT.

This clone was recorded once. The chain joins TRBV27 to TRBJ2-1, with 10 nucleotides matching TRBD2. V shed 3 bases and J 7 bases; nucleotides not matched to a gene: 9. Germline CDR1 MNHEY, CDR2 SMNVEV (reference sequence). This CDR3 spans 16 amino acids. The CDR3 nucleotides are TGTGCCAGCAGTTTTCCCCAGCGGGGGGGCTGGAATGAGCAGTTCTTC. Residues: CASSFPQRGGWNEQFF.

The rearrangement uses TRBV29-1 and TRBJ1-1; 11 nucleotides align to TRBD1. The CDR3 is 13 residues long. J gave up 4 bases and V 3 bases, and 1 base lay outside the gene matches. Germline CDR1 SQVTM, CDR2 ANQGSEA. The CDR3: CSVEGTGGTEAFF. The CDR3 coding sequence is TGCAGCGTTGAGGGGACAGGGGGCACTGAAGCTTTCTTT. Using reference TRBV29-1 and TRBJ1-1 for the parts outside the CDR3, the full variable domain is SAVISQKPSRDICQRGTSLTIQCQVDSQVTMMFWYRQQPGQSLTLIATANQGSEATYESGFVIDKFPISRPNLTFSTLTVSNMSPEDSSIYLCSVEGTGGTEAFFGQGTRLTVV.

The chain employs TRBV7-9 and TRBJ1-6; perhaps TRBD1 as D (5 bases). V was shortened by 5 bases and J by 5 bases, with 16 bases between the two germline ends. Germline loops: CDR1 SEHNR, CDR2 FQNEAQ (reference sequence). The CDR3 totals 16 residues. The CDR3, as DNA: TGTGCCAGCAGCCCCGGGACGGAAGCAAATAATTCACCCCTCCACTTT. Protein product: CASSPGTEANNSPLHF.

The chain uses TRBV6-5 and TRBJ1-5, with D possibly being TRBD1 (5 bases). Germline loops: CDR1 MNHEY, CDR2 SVGAGI. This CDR3 contains 15 residues. V lost 0 bases to trimming and J lost 5 bases, with 11 bases between them. The CDR3 DNA is TGTGCCAGCAGTTACTCGGGGGTCGCAGATCAGCCCCAGCATTTT. Its translation is CASSYSGVADQPQHF.

This clone appeared once. V is TRBV27 and J is TRBJ2-7; TRBD2 matches 13 bases. J was trimmed by 7 bases and V by 4 bases; bases with no gene match: 10. The germline CDR1 and CDR2 sequences are MNHEY and SMNVEV (reference sequence). This CDR3 contains 16 residues. CDR3 residues: CASSSGLAGPLAEQYF. CDR3 nucleotides: TGTGCCAGCAGTTCGGGACTAGCGGGGCCGCTGGCGGAGCAGTACTTC.

V and J are TRBV10-2 and TRBJ2-3, with a tentative D call TRBD2 (5 bases). The CDR3 loop spans 12 amino acids. V was shortened by 3 bases and J by 7 bases, with 8 bases between the two germline ends. Germline assignment: CDR1 WSHSY and CDR2 SAAADI. CDR3 sequence (DNA): TGCGCCAGCAGTGACCGGGGTTATACGCAGTATTTT. Its translation is CASSDRGYTQYF.

This sequence joins TRBV4-1 and TRBJ1-1, with D possibly TRBD1 on 5 matching bases. Germline values: CDR1 MGHRA, CDR2 YSYEKL. V lost 1 base, J lost 11 bases, and 23 bases lay in between. CDR3 length: 16 amino acids. CDR3 DNA sequence: TGCGCCAGCAGCCAAGTCGGTTGGGGGGGGAACACTGGCGCTTTCTTT. Translation: CASSQVGWGGNTGAFF.

The gene calls are TRBV5-6 and TRBJ1-6; D is unclear. Trimming took 1 base from V and 10 from J, leaving 6 bases between them. This CDR3 has 12 residues. CDR1 and CDR2 from the germline V gene are SGHDT and YYEEEE. The CDR3 here is CASSLSSSPLHF. CDR3 DNA: TGTGCCAGCAGCTTGTCGAGCTCACCCCTCCACTTT.

This clone was recorded a few times. The chain links TRBV29-1 to TRBJ2-1; D not resolved. Germline CDR1 reads SQVTM; CDR2 reads ANQGSEA. The CDR3 is made up of 8 amino acids. With 2 bases removed from V and 16 bases from J, the gap between germline ends came to 6 bases. The CDR3 loop reads CSVETNFF. CDR3 sequence (DNA): TGCAGCGTTGAAACCAATTTCTTC.

The chain has TRBV5-1 and TRBJ2-7; D is unresolved. Trimming took off 1 base at V and 3 bases at J, with 11 bases between the two ends. Germline V gene sequence: CDR1 SGHRS, CDR2 YFSETQ. This CDR3 has 14 amino acids. CDR3 nucleotide sequence: TGCGCCAGCAGCTTGCGTGGAATCGTCTACGAGCAGTACTTC. This translates into CASSLRGIVYEQYF.

The chain carries TRBV13 and TRBJ2-3, with 11 bases that match TRBD2. V lost 0 bases, J lost 6 bases, and 2 bases stayed unmatched. This CDR3 is 15 amino acids long. Germline V gene lookup returns CDR1 PRHDT and CDR2 FYEKMQ (reference sequence). CDR3 residues: CASSLGSGGADTQYF. Here the CDR3 DNA reads TGTGCCAGCAGCTTAGGTAGCGGGGGGGCGGATACGCAGTATTTT.

CDR3 loop: CASSKETNSGANVLTF. Here the CDR3 DNA reads TGCGCCAGCAGCAAGGAGACAAACTCTGGGGCCAACGTCCTGACTTTC. The V call is TRBV5-1, the J call TRBJ2-6; D gene uncertain. The germline V and J ends were trimmed by 4 bases and 0 bases, with 11 bases remaining between them. Germline V gene data show CDR1 as SGHRS and CDR2 as YFSETQ. The CDR3 loop spans 16 amino acids.

The V gene is TRBV14, the J gene TRBJ2-1; possible D gene TRBD1, 6 bases. This CDR3 spans 19 amino acids. The V end lost 2 bases, the J end lost 6 bases, and 26 bases lay between the germline ends. From germline, CDR1 is SGHDN and CDR2 FVKESK. The CDR3 protein is CASSQQGAQGPKRGNEQFF. The CDR3, as DNA: TGTGCCAGCAGCCAACAGGGAGCACAGGGACCCAAGAGGGGCAATGAGCAGTTCTTC.